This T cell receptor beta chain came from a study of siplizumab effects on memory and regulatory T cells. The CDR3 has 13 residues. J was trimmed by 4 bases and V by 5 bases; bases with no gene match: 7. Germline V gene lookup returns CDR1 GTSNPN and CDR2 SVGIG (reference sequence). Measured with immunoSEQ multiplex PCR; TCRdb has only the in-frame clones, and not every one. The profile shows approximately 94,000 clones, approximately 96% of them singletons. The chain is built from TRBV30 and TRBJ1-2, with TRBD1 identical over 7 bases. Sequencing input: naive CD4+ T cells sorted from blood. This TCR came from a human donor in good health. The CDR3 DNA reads TGTGCCTGGGGGACAGTGGGACCCTATGGCTACACCTTC. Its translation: CAWGTVGPYGYTF.